The next 9 T cell receptor beta chains were all read from a single sample in a study of CD8+CD57+ T cells in acquired aplastic anemia. Genomic DNA acted as the template from which TCR beta VDJ combination and CDR3 sequence profiling were carried out. In TCRdb, the reads were re-called with MiXCR into one record per CDR3 protein. This sample has about 420,000 distinct CDR3 sequences, with 65% to 75% found just once. Sequencing was performed on sorted CD4+, CD8+, or CD8+CD57+ T cells (not recorded which) from PBMCs. These receptors all stem from a human donor in good health, serving as a control.

To note about this clonotype: One end of the junction fails to match germline, which may point to a read error. The rearrangement joins TRBV7-2 to TRBJ2-7; D is perhaps TRBD1 (5 bases). Looked up from germline, CDR1 is SGHTA and CDR2 is FQGNSA. The CDR3 is 14 residues long. CDR3 nucleotide sequence: TGTGCCAGTCGCGCTCGACTCGTGACAGATACGCAGTATTTC. This translates into CASRARLVTDTQYF.

The chain uses TRBV6-5 and TRBJ1-2; D is ambiguous. Germline-derived CDR1 and CDR2 are MNHEY and SVGAGI. Trimming shortened V by 6 bases and J by 0 bases, and 8 bases separated the two germline ends. The length of the CDR3 is 13 residues. The DNA for the CDR3 is TGTGCCAGCAGACGTACAGCTAACTATGGCTACACCTTC. Its protein is CASRRTANYGYTF.

This clonotype was found many times. The chain has TRBV6-1 and TRBJ1-2; D might be TRBD1 (5 bases). CDR1 MNHNS and CDR2 SASEGT come from the germline V gene. Trimming pared 4 bases from V and 4 bases from J, leaving 19 bases between. The CDR3 consists of 16 residues. The CDR3, as DNA: TGTGCCAGCAGTGGAGGACCGGGACTTAACCCCTATGGCTACACCTTC. Translation gives CASSGGPGLNPYGYTF.

This clonotype was found many times. V gene TRBV25-1 combines with J gene TRBJ1-2; the D is unclear. This CDR3 is 12 amino acids long. V lost 2 bases and J 7 bases, leaving 8 bases between the germline ends. The germline gives CDR1 MGHDK, CDR2 SYGVNS. CDR3 loop: CASSEMRSGYTF. The CDR3 coding sequence is TGTGCCAGCAGTGAAATGCGGTCTGGCTACACCTTC.

As to this clonotype: At one end, the junction sequence differs from germline, possibly due to a read error. V and J are TRBV7-9 and TRBJ2-7; D is uncertain. This CDR3 comprises 12 residues. CDR1 is SEHNR and CDR2 is FQNEAQ in the germline V gene (reference sequence). Here the CDR3 DNA reads TGTGCCAGCAGCTTAGATGGGGTGGCCCAGCACTTC. Translating gives CASSLDGVAQHF.

Worth noting for this clonotype: At one end, the junction sequence differs from germline, possibly due to a read error. The chain carries TRBV20-1 and TRBJ2-1, with TRBD1 matching 7 bases. CDR1 and CDR2 from the germline V gene are DFQATT and SNEGSKA (reference sequence). CDR3 length: 14 residues. The CDR3 DNA reads TGCAGTGCTAGAGCTGACAGGGCCTACGATGAGCAGCTCTTC. The encoded protein is CSARADRAYDEQLF.

The rearrangement uses TRBV9 and TRBJ1-2; D is unclear. Germline CDR1 and CDR2: SGDLS and YYNGEE. CDR3 size: 13 residues. V lost 5 bases and J lost 7, with 15 bases in between. CDR3 nucleotide sequence: TGTGCCAGCAGTTTTGCGTTGTTCGGTGGCTACACCTTC. Translated, it gives CASSFALFGGYTF.

The chain uses TRBV20-1 and TRBJ1-3; D is ambiguous. CDR3 length: 15 residues. CDR1 is DFQATT and CDR2 is SNEGSKA in the germline V gene (reference sequence). Trimming stripped 1 base from V and 8 bases from J, with 18 bases between. Written as DNA, the CDR3 is TGCAGTGCTAGAGCGCGAGGAGCAGGAGGAGACACCATATATTTT. Protein: CSARARGAGGDTIYF.

A remark on this clonotype: The junction shows a germline mismatch at one end, possibly a read error. The chain has TRBV5-1 and TRBJ1-2; D is unclear. Germline-derived CDR1 and CDR2 are SGHRS and YFSETQ. This CDR3 contains 13 residues. In nucleotides, the CDR3 is TGTGCCAGCAGCCATGATACCGTGGCGGGCTACACCTTC. Protein product: CASSHDTVAGYTF. Full variable domain (rest looked up from reference TRBV5-1 and TRBJ1-2): KAGVTQTPRYLIKTRGQQVTLSCSPISGHRSVSWYQQTPGQGLQFLFEYFSETQRNKGNFPGRFSGRQFSNSRSEMNVSTLELGDSALYLCASSHDTVAGYTFGSGTRLTVV.